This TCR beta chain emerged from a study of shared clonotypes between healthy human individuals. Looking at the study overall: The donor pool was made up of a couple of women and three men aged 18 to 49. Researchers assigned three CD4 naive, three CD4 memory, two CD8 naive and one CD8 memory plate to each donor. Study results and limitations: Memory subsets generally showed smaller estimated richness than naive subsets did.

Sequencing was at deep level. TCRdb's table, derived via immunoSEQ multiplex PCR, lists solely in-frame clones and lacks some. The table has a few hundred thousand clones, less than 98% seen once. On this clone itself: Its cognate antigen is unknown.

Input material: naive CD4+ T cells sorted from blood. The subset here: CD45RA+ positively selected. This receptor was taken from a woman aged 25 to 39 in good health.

The CDR3 reads CASRDTRGYSNQPQHF. As DNA, the CDR3 is TGTGCCAGTAGGGACACCAGGGGGTATAGCAATCAGCCCCAGCATTTT. The rearrangement joins TRBV19 to TRBJ1-5, with 7 bases aligning to TRBD1. CDR3 size: 16 residues. Germline V CDR1 and CDR2: LNHDA, SQIVND (reference sequence). The V segment lost 6 bases and the J segment 0 bases; nucleotides outside the gene matches: 8.